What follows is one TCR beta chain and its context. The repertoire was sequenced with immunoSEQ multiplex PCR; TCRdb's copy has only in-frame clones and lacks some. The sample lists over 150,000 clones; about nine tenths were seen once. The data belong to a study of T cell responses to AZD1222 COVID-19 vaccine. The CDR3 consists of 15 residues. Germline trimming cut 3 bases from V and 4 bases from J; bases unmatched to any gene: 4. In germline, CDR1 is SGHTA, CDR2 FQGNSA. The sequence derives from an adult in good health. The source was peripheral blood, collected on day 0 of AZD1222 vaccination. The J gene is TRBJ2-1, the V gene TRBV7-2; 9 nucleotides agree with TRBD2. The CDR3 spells CASSFSGGIYNEQFF. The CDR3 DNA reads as TGTGCCAGCAGCTTCAGCGGGGGGATTTACAATGAGCAGTTCTTC.